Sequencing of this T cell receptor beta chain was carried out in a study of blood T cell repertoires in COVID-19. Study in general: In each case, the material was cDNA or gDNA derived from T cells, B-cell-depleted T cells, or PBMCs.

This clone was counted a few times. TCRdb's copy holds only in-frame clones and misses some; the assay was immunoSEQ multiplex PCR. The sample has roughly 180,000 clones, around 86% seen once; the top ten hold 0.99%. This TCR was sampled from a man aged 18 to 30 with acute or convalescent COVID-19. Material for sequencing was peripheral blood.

The CDR3 protein is CASTARQETNSPLHF. Written as DNA, the CDR3 is TGTGCCAGCACCGCGCGACAGGAGACCAATTCACCCCTCCACTTT. The chain uses TRBV2 and TRBJ1-6; the D gene is possibly TRBD1 (6 bases). This CDR3 region has 15 residues. Germline V gene lookup returns CDR1 SNHLY and CDR2 FYNNEI. Trimming took 7 bases from V and 7 from J, leaving 17 bases between them. The variable domain in full, with the rest retrieved from reference TRBV2 and TRBJ1-6, is EPEVTQTPSHQVTQMGQEVILRCVPISNHLYFYWYRQILGQKVEFLVSFYNNEISEKSEIFDDQFSVERPDGSNFTLKIRSTKLEDSAMYFCASTARQETNSPLHFGNGTRLTVT.